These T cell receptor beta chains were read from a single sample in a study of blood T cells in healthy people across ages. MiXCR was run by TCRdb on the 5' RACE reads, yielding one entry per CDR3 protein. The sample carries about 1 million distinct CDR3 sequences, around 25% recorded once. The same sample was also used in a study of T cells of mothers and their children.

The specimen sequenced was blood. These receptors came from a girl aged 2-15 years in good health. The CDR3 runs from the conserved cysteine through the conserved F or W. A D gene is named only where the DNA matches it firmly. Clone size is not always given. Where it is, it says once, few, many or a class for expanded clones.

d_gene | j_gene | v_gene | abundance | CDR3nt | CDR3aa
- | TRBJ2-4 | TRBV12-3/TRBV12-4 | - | TGTGCCAGCAGTTACCGGGCAATCCTAGCCAAAAACATTCAGTACTTC | CASSYRAILAKNIQYF
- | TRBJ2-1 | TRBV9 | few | TGTGCCAGCAGCGTAGCGGTGGGGTACCCTTACAATGAGCAGTTCTTC | CASSVAVGYPYNEQFF
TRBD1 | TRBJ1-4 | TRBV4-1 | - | TGCGCCAGCAGTTTCAATCAGGGGGCCATTGAAAAACTGTTTTTT | CASSFNQGAIEKLFF
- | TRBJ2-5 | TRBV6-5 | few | TGTGCCAGCAGTTACCGGGACTCAGAGACCCAGTACTTC | CASSYRDSETQYF
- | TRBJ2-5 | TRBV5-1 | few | TGCGCCAGCAGCTTGGGTGGCGATATCGCCGAGCAGCTCTTC | CASSLGGDIAEQLF
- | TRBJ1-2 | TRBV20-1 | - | TGCAGTGCTATTTTACGGGGCTACACCTTC | CSAILRGYTF
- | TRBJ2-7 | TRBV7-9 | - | TGTGCCACCCTCTTGGGAGGCGAGCAGTACTTC | CATLLGGEQYF
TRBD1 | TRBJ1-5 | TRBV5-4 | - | TGTGCCAGCAGCTGGGGGACAGCACAGCCCCAGCATTTT | CASSWGTAQPQHF
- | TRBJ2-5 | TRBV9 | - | TGTGCCAGCAGCGAGGGGGATGGGAGTGGCGAGACCCAGTACTTC | CASSEGDGSGETQYF
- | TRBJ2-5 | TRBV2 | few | TGTGCCAGCGTACAGATGGAGACCCAGTACTTC | CASVQMETQYF
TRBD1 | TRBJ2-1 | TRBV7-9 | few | TGTGCCAGCAACGGCCAGGGGGCGGGGGAGCAGTTCTTC | CASNGQGAGEQFF
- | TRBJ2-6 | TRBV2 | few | TGTGCCAGCAGTGGGGTTCAGGGCTCTCTCTCTGGGGCCAACGTCCTGACTTTC | CASSGVQGSLSGANVLTF
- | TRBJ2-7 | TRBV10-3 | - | TGTGCCGGCCAGCGGCAGGGCGTCGGTCACGAGCAGTACTTC | CAGQRQGVGHEQYF
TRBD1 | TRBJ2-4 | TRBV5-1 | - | TGCGCCAGCAGTATCGTCTTCCAGGGGGCAGCCAAAAACATTCAGTACTTC | CASSIVFQGAAKNIQYF
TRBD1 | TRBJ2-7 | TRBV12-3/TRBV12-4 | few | TGTGCCAGCAGCTGGGGTAGGGACAGGGGAGTCTACGAGCAGTACTTC | CASSWGRDRGVYEQYF
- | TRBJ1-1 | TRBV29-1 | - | TGCAGCGTTGAAGCGATAACGAAAGGGAGCACTGAAGCTTTCTTT | CSVEAITKGSTEAFF
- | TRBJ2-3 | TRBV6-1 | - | TGTGCCAGCAAGACGGGGGTCCGCACAGATACGCAGTATTTT | CASKTGVRTDTQYF
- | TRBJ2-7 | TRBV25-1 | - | TGTGCCAGCAGTAGGGGCGGGATTCTCAGCTCCTACGAGCAGTACTTC | CASSRGGILSSYEQYF
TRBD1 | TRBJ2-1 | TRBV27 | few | TGTGCCAGCGTAGGGACAGGGACCCATGAGCAGTTCTTC | CASVGTGTHEQFF
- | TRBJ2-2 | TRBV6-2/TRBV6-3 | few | TGTGCCAGCAGTACTCCATACAGGGCCGTTTACGGGGAGCTGTTTTTT | CASSTPYRAVYGELFF
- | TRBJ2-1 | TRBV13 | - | TGTGCCAGCAGCTCTGACCCAACCTCCTACAATGAGCAGTTCTTC | CASSSDPTSYNEQFF
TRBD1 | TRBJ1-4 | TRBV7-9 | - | TGTGCCAGCAGATACGACAGGGGCCAAGAAAAACTGTTTTTT | CASRYDRGQEKLFF
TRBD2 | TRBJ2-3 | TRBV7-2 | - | TGTGCCAGCAGCTTGCGGGGGTTCACAGATACGCAGTATTTT | CASSLRGFTDTQYF
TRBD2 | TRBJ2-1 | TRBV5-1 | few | TGCGCCAGCAGCCCAAAATCTAGCGGTAGCTCCTACAATGAGCAGTTCTTC | CASSPKSSGSSYNEQFF
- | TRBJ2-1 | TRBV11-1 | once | TGTGCCAGCAGCCCCCGTGTAGCCTACAATGAGCAGTTCTTC | CASSPRVAYNEQFF
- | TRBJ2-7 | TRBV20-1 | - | TGCAGTGCTAGAGGCGGGGTTTTAAAAAACGAGCAGTACTTC | CSARGGVLKNEQYF
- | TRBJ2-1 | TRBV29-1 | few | TGCAGCGTTGAAGATCCCAGGGTCAGGCAGTTCTTC | CSVEDPRVRQFF
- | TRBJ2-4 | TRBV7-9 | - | TGTGCCAGCAGCTTAAGTGATAACATTCAGTACTTC | CASSLSDNIQYF
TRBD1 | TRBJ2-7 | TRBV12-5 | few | TGTGCTAGTGGTTTGGTACTTACAGGGGGACTTCGGGAGCAGTACTTC | CASGLVLTGGLREQYF
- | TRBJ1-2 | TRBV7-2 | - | TGTGCCAGCAGCTTCAAACCGGAAGCCGGCTACACCTTC | CASSFKPEAGYTF
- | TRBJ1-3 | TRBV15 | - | TGTGCCACCAAGGGTGGAAACACCATATATTTT | CATKGGNTIYF
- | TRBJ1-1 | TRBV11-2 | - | TGTGCCAGCAGCTTAATCGTCGGCACTGAAGCTTTCTTT | CASSLIVGTEAFF
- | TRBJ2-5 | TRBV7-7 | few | TGTGCTAGCAGCTGGGTGGCTGAAGAGACCCAGTACTTC | CASSWVAEETQYF
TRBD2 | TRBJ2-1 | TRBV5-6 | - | TGTGCCAGCAGCCAACCCTTGGGGGGGGCGGGGGGGTACAATGAGCAGTTCTTC | CASSQPLGGAGGYNEQFF
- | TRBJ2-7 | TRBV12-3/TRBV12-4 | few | TGTGCCAGCGGGACGGTGGTTGGTGAGCAGTACTTC | CASGTVVGEQYF
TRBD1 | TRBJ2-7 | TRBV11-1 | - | TGTGCCAGCCGTCCTCGCGGGACAGGGAGTACCTACGAGCAGTACTTC | CASRPRGTGSTYEQYF
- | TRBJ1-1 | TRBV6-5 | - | TGTGCCAGCAGTAACCCGGGAGGAGTGAACACTGAAGCTTTCTTT | CASSNPGGVNTEAFF
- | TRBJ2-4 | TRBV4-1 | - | TGCGCCAGCAGTCAAGGAGTAGCAGGGTCGGGACGGGACATTCAGTACTTC | CASSQGVAGSGRDIQYF
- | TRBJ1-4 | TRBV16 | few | TGTGCCAGCAGCCAAAGAAATGGGGAAAAACTGTTTTTT | CASSQRNGEKLFF
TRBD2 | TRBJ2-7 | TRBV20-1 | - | TGCAGTGCTAGAGATCTCGCTAGCGGGCTGACCTACGAGCAGTACTTC | CSARDLASGLTYEQYF